This TCR beta chain stems from a study of vaccination and CD4 T cells after COVID-19. There are 14 residues in the CDR3. V was pared by 5 bases and J by 8 bases, with 13 bases between. Germline V gene sequence: CDR1 SNHLY, CDR2 FYNNEI. Researchers used the Oncomine TCR Beta short-read assay to sequence DNA from cultured CD4+ T cells. Via MiXCR, TCRdb re-called the PCR reads, giving one row per CDR3 protein. The sample includes around 12,000 distinct CDR3 sequences, 50% to 65% of them seen just once. This clonotype was picked up a small number of times. Its antigen is still unknown. Treatment given: approximately 9-day PBMC culture with coronavirus spike peptide pools or control peptides (ViraFEST assay). ViraFEST grew antigen-specific T cells using peptide pools, then sequenced TCRs.

The chain has TRBV2 and TRBJ1-6, with D perhaps matching TRBD1 (6 bases). This sequence originates from a human donor who had recovered from COVID-19. Sequencing was done on a sample of CD4+ T cells from blood, cultured in vitro. CDR3 nucleotide sequence: TGTGCCAGCAGTCTGGACAGAGTCTATTCACCCCTCCACTTT. Protein sequence: CASSLDRVYSPLHF.